This is a list of T cell receptor beta chains from one sample in a study of control samples from healthy donors and cancer patients. TCRdb keeps only in-frame clones here, not all; method: immunoSEQ multiplex PCR. The sample shows about 150,000 clones, approximately 93% of them seen only once. Sequencing used blood. These receptors originate from a woman between 40 and 50 years old in good health. The CDR3 runs from the conserved cysteine through the conserved F or W. D genes are given only for firm matches.

d_gene: -; j_gene: TRBJ2-5; v_gene: TRBV5-1; CDR3nt: TGCGCCAGCAGCTCTGGAGGGGCAAAAGAGACCCAGTACTTC; CDR3aa: CASSSGGAKETQYF
d_gene: -; j_gene: TRBJ1-1; v_gene: TRBV6-5; CDR3nt: TGTGCCAGCAGGGAGAGGAACGGTCCCAAAACTGAAGCTTTCTTT; CDR3aa: CASRERNGPKTEAFF
d_gene: TRBD1; j_gene: TRBJ1-2; v_gene: TRBV7-2; CDR3nt: TGTGCCAGCAGCTTGACAGGGAGAGGCTACACCTTC; CDR3aa: CASSLTGRGYTF
d_gene: TRBD1; j_gene: TRBJ2-7; v_gene: TRBV27; CDR3nt: TGTGCCAGCAGTCCTGGGACAGGCTACGAGCAGTACTTC; CDR3aa: CASSPGTGYEQYF
d_gene: -; j_gene: TRBJ1-2; v_gene: TRBV6-2/TRBV6-3; CDR3nt: TGTGCCAGCAGTTACGGGGCAGGAGCCTACACCTTC; CDR3aa: CASSYGAGAYTF
d_gene: TRBD2; j_gene: TRBJ2-7; v_gene: TRBV27; CDR3nt: TGTGCCAGCAGTCCTCCGACTAGCGGGAGGCCAAGTTACGAGCAGTACTTC; CDR3aa: CASSPPTSGRPSYEQYF
d_gene: -; j_gene: TRBJ1-2; v_gene: TRBV10-3; CDR3nt: TGTGCCATCGGGGAATGGGGTGGCTACACCTTC; CDR3aa: CAIGEWGGYTF
d_gene: TRBD1; j_gene: TRBJ1-2; v_gene: TRBV7-2; CDR3nt: TGTGCCAGCAGCCCTGGGACAGCAAATAACTATGGCTACACCTTC; CDR3aa: CASSPGTANNYGYTF
d_gene: -; j_gene: TRBJ1-1; v_gene: TRBV9; CDR3nt: TGTGCCAGCAGCGTACAATCAACCGGAGAGACTGAAGCTTTCTTT; CDR3aa: CASSVQSTGETEAFF
d_gene: TRBD1; j_gene: TRBJ1-2; v_gene: TRBV6-1; CDR3nt: TGTGCCAGCAGTGAAATAGGGGGCGCGGTCGGCTACACCTTC; CDR3aa: CASSEIGGAVGYTF
d_gene: TRBD1; j_gene: TRBJ2-7; v_gene: TRBV4-3; CDR3nt: TGCGCCAGCAGCCAGAAGATCTATATGGACAGGGGGGTAGGAGAGCAGTACTTC; CDR3aa: CASSQKIYMDRGVGEQYF